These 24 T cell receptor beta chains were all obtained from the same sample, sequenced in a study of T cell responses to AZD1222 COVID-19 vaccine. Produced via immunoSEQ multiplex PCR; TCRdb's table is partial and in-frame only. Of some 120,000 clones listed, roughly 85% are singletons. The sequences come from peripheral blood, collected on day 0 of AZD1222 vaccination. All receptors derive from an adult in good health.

Here the CDR3 reads CASSGGSTYEQYF. CDR3 in DNA: TGCGCCAGCAGTGGGGGAAGTACCTACGAGCAGTACTTC. The genes are TRBV10-1 and TRBJ2-7; no clear D. CDR1 WNHNN and CDR2 SYGVQD come from the germline V gene (reference sequence). Trimming pared 4 bases from V and 2 bases from J, leaving 9 bases between. CDR3 length: 13 residues.

Here the CDR3 DNA reads TGTGCCAGCAGAGGGGTCCTGAATCAGCCCCAGCATTTT. It is translated as CASRGVLNQPQHF. J is TRBJ1-5 and V is TRBV2, with D maybe TRBD1 (5 bases). The CDR3 consists of 13 residues. V was shortened by 6 bases and J by 4 bases, with 10 bases between the two germline ends. Germline lookup yields CDR1 SNHLY and CDR2 FYNNEI.

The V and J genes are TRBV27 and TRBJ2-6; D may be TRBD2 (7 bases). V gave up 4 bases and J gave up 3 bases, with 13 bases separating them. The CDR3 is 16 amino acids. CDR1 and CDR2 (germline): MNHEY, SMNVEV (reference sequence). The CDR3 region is CASSSVGGRGANVLTF. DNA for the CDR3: TGTGCCAGCAGTTCGGTCGGGGGGCGTGGGGCCAACGTCCTGACTTTC.

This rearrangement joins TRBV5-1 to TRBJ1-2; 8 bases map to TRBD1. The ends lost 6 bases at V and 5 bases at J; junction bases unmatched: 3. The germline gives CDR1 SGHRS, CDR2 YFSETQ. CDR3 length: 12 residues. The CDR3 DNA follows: TGCGCCAGCATCGGGACAGGTTATGGCTACACCTTC. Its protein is CASIGTGYGYTF.

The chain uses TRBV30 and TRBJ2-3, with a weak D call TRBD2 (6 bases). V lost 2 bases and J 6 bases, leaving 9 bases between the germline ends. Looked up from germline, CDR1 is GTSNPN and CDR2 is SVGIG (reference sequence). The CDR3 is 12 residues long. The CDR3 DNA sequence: TGTGCCTGGAGTCGCGGGGCGGATACGCAGTATTTT. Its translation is CAWSRGADTQYF.

The CDR3 is CASSQVADQETQYF. The CDR3 DNA is TGTGCCAGCAGCCAAGTGGCAGATCAAGAGACCCAGTACTTC. V usage is TRBV14 and J usage is TRBJ2-5; D is unclear. The CDR3 runs to 14 residues. Deletions cut 1 base from V and 2 bases from J, with 8 bases between. The V gene's germline CDR1 is SGHDN and CDR2 FVKESK. Full variable domain (remainder filled in from reference TRBV14 and TRBJ2-5): EAGVTQFPSHSVIEKGQTVTLRCDPISGHDNLYWYRRVMGKEIKFLLHFVKESKQDESGMPNNRFLAERTGGTYSTLKVQPAELEDSGVYFCASSQVADQETQYFGPGTRLLVL.

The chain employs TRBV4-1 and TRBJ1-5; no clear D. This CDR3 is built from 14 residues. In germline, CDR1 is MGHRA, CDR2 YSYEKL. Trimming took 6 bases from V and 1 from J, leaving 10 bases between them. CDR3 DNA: TGCGCCAGCAGTAACCCGGGAAGCAATCAGCCCCAGCATTTT. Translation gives CASSNPGSNQPQHF.

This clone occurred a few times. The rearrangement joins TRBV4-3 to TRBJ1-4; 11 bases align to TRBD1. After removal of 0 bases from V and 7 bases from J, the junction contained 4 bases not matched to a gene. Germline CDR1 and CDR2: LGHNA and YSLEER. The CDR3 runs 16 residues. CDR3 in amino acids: CASSQDSGQGGEKLFF. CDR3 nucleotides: TGCGCCAGCAGCCAAGATTCGGGACAGGGGGGTGAAAAACTGTTTTTT.

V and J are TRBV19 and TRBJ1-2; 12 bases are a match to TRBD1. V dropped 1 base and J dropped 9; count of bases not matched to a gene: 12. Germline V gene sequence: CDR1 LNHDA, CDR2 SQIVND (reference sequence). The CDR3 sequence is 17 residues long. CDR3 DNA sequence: TGTGCCAGTAGTATAGGGCGTCCAGGGACAGGGGGCGCGAGCTACACCTTC. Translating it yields CASSIGRPGTGGASYTF.

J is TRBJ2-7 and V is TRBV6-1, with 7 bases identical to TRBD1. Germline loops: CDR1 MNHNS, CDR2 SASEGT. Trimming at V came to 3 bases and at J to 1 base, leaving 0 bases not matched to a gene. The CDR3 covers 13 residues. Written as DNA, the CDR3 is TGTGCCAGCAGTGACAGGGGGTCCTACGAGCAGTACTTC. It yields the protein CASSDRGSYEQYF.

CDR3 in amino acids: CASSGWGISNYGYTF. The CDR3 DNA reads TGCGCCAGCAGCGGGTGGGGCATATCAAACTATGGCTACACCTTC. The chain joins TRBV5-1 to TRBJ1-2; a weak D match, TRBD1 (5 bases). In germline, CDR1 is SGHRS, CDR2 YFSETQ. Trimming stripped 4 bases from V and 2 bases from J, with 15 bases between. The CDR3 contains 15 residues. The full variable domain, its missing parts supplied by reference TRBV5-1 and TRBJ1-2, is KAGVTQTPRYLIKTRGQQVTLSCSPISGHRSVSWYQQTPGQGLQFLFEYFSETQRNKGNFPGRFSGRQFSNSRSEMNVSTLELGDSALYLCASSGWGISNYGYTFGSGTRLTVV.

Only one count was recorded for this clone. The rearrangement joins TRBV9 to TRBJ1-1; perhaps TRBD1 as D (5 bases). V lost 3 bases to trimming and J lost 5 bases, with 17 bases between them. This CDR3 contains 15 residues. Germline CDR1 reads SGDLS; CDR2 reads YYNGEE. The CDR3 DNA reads TGTGCCAGCAGCGATCCCTCAGGGCGGAGGACTGAAGCTTTCTTT. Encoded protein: CASSDPSGRRTEAFF.

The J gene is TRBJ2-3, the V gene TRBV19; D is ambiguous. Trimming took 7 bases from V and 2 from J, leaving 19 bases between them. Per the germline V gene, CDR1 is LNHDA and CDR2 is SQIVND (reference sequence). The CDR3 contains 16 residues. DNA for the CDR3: TGTGCCAGTACACTCGCGAGGAGCGCCTACACAGATACGCAGTATTTT. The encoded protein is CASTLARSAYTDTQYF. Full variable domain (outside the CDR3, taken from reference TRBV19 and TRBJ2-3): DGGITQSPKYLFRKEGQNVTLSCEQNLNHDAMYWYRQDPGQGLRLIYYSQIVNDFQKGDIAEGYSVSREKKESFPLTVTSAQKNPTAFYLCASTLARSAYTDTQYFGPGTRLTVL.

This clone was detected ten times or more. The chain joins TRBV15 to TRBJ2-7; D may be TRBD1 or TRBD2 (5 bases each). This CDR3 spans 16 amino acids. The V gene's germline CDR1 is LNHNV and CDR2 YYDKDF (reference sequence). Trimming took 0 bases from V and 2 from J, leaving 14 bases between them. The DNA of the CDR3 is TGTGCCACCAGCAGAGATTTCCCGGGGCGAACCTACGAGCAGTACTTC. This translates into CATSRDFPGRTYEQYF.

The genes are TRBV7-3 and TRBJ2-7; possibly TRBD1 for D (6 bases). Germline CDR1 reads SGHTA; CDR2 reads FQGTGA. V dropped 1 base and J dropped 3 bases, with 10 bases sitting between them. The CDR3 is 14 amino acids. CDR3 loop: CASSLSGGSYEQYF. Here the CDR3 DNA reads TGTGCCAGCAGCTTAAGTGGGGGCAGCTACGAGCAGTACTTC.

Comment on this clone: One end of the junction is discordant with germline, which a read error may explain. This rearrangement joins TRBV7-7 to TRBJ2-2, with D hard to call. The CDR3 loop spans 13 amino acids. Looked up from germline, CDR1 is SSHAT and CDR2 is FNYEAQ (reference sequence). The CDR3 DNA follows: TGTGCTAGCAGTCTCAGAAACACCGGGGAGCTGTTTTTT. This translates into CASSLRNTGELFF.

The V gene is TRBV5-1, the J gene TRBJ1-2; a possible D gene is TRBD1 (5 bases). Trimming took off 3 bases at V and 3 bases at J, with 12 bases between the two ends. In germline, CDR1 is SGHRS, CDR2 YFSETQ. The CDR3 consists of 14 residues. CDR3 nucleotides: TGCGCCAGCAGCTCACTTACAGGAGACTATGGCTACACCTTC. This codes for CASSSLTGDYGYTF.

The CDR3 reads CASSSGTSGGLQETQYF. The CDR3 region has the DNA TGTGCCAGCAGCTCAGGGACTAGCGGGGGTCTGCAAGAGACCCAGTACTTC. The V call is TRBV9, the J call TRBJ2-5; 14 bases align to TRBD2. Germline trimming cut 4 bases from V and 2 bases from J; bases unmatched to any gene: 7. CDR3 size: 17 residues. CDR1 is SGDLS, CDR2 YYNGEE, per germline.

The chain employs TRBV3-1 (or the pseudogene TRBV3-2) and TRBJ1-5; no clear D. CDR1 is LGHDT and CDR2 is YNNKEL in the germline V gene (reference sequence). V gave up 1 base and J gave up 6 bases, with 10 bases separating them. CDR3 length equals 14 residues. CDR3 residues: CASSQGPVPQPQHF. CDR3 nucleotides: TGTGCCAGCAGCCAAGGCCCAGTCCCTCAGCCCCAGCATTTT.

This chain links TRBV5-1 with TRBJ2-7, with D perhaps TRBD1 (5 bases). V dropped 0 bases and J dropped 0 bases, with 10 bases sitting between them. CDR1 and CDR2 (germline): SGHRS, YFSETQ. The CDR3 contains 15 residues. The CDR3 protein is CASSLGDDSSYEQYF. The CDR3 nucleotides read TGCGCCAGCAGCTTGGGAGACGACAGCTCCTACGAGCAGTACTTC.

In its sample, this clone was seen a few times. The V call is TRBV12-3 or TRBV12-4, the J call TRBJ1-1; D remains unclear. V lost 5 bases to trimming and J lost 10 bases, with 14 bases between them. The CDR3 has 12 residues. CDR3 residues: CASSTELTRAFF. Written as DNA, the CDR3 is TGTGCCAGCAGTACCGAGCTAACCCGAGCTTTCTTT.

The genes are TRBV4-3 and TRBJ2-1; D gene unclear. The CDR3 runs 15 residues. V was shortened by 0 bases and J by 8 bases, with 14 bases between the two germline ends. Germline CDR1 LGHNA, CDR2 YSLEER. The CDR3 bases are TGCGCCAGCAGCCAAGATCGGAATAGGAGAGATGAGCAGTTCTTC. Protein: CASSQDRNRRDEQFF.

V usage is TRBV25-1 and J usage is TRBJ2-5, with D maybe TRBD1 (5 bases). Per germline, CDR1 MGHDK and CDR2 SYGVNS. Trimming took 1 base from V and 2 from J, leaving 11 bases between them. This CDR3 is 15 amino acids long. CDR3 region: CASSEWQGSQETQYF. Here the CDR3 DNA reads TGTGCCAGCAGTGAATGGCAGGGTTCACAAGAGACCCAGTACTTC.

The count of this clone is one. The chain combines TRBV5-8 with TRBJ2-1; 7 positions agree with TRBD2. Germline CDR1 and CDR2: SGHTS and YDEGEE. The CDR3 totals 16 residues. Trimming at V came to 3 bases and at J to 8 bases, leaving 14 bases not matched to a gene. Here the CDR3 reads CASSSAVGRGLDEQFF. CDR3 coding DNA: TGTGCCAGCAGCTCCGCAGTCGGGCGGGGGTTAGATGAGCAGTTCTTC.